This T cell receptor (beta chain) appears in the sequencing data of a study of vaccination effects on CD4 cells after COVID-19. Study outcomes and limitations: After vaccination, at late timepoints, clones induced by infection and by vaccine contracted markedly.

Of note for this clone: Its antigen remains unidentified.

Using viral peptide pools, the ViraFEST assay grew out antigen-specific CD4+ T cells prior to sequencing. CD4+ T cells were isolated after around 10 days of culture. Nucleocapsid antibodies stayed negative before and after vaccination, showing no earlier SARS-CoV-2 infection. After 1.5 million to 2 million PBMC were placed in each well, they were cultured with 8.5 to 10 IU/ml IL-2 and around 10 ug/ml peptides. There are 13 residues in the CDR3. Germline V gives CDR1 MGHRA, CDR2 YSYEKL. Trimming took 0 bases from V and 5 from J, leaving 5 bases between them. Sequencing was performed with immunoSEQ multiplex PCR; in TCRdb, only in-frame clones are kept and a portion is missing. The table has about 54,000 clones, over 80% seen once.

The sequence came from a human donor who received a COVID-19 vaccine. The sequenced sample was CD4+ T cells from PBMCs cultured with HCoV-229E spike peptides, obtained before COVID-19 vaccination. V usage is TRBV4-1 and J usage is TRBJ1-5; D gene uncertain. The CDR3 protein is CASSQDRYQPQHF. CDR3 in DNA: TGCGCCAGCAGCCAAGATCGGTATCAGCCCCAGCATTTT.